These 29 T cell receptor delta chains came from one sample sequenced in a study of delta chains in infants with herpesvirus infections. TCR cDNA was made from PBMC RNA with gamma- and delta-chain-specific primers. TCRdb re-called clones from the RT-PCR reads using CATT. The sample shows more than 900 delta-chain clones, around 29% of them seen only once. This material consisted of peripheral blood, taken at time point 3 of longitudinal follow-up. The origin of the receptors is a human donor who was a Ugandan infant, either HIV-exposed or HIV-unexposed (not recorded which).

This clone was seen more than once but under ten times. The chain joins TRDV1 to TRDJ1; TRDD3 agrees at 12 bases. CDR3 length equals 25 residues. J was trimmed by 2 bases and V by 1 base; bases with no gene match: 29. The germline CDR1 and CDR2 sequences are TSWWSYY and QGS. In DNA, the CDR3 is TGTGCTCTTGGGGAACCTCCCCTCCAGTTTCCTCACGAGGGCTGGGGGATACGCCCTACCGATAAACTCATCTTT. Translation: CALGEPPLQFPHEGWGIRPTDKLIF.

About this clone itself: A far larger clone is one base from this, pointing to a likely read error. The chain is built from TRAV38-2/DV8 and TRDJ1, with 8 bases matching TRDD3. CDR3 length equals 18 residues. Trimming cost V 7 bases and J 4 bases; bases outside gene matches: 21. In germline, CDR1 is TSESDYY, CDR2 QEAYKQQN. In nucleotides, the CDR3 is TGTGCTTATTCCTCCTCCTTACTGGGGGCTGAACACATCGATAAACTCATCTTT. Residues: CAYSSSLLGAEHIDKLIF.

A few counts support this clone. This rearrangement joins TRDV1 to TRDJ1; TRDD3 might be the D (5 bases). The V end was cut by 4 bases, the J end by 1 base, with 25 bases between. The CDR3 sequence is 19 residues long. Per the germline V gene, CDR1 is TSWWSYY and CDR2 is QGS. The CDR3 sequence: CALGGRPCGIPLGTDKLIF. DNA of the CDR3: TGTGCTCTTGGGGGGCGACCCTGCGGGATCCCCCTAGGCACCGATAAACTCATCTTT.

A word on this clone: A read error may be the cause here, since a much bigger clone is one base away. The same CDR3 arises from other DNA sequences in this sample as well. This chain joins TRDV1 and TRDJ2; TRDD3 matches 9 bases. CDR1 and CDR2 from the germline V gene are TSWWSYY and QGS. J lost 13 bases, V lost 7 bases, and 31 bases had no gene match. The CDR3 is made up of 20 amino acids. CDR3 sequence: CALALSSKGDTPREGKPLFF. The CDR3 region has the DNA TGTGCTCTTGCGCTAAGTTCGAAGGGGGATACACCTAGGGAAGGCAAACCACTCTTCTTT.

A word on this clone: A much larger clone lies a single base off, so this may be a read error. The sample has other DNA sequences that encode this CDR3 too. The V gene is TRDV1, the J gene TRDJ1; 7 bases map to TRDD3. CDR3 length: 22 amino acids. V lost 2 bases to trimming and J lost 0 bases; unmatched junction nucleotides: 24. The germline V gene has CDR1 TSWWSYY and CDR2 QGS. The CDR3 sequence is CALGEFSGTPGGRGVYTDKLIF. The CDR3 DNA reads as TGTGCTCTTGGGGAATTCTCCGGTACTCCTGGGGGTCGCGGTGTCTACACCGATAAACTCATCTTT.

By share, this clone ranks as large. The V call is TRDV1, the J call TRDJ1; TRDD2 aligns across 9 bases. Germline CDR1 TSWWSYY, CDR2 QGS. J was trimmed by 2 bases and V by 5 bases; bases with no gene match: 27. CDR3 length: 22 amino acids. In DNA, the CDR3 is TGTGCTCTTGGGCCTCGGCCTTCCTACTGTTTTCGGGGGGCGAATAGGACCGATAAACTCATCTTT. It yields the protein CALGPRPSYCFRGANRTDKLIF.

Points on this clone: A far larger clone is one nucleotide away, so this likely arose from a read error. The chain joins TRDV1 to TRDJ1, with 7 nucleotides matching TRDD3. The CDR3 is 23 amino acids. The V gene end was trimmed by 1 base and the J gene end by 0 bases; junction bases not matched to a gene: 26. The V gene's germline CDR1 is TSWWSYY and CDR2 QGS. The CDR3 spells CALGEPTLAFAYWGSDYTDKLIF. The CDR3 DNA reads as TGTGCTCTTGGGGAACCCACCCTGGCCTTCGCCTACTGGGGATCCGATTACACCGATAAACTCATCTTT.

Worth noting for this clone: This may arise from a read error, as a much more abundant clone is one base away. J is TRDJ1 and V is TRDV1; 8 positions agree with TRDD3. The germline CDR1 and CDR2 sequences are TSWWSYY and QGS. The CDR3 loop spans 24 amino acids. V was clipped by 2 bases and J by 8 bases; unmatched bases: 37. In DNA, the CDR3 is TGTGCTCTTGGGGAAAAAATCCCATCGGGGTCCTGCGCCTGGTGGGGGATTCCTAGAGGGAAACTCATCTTT. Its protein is CALGEKIPSGSCAWWGIPRGKLIF.

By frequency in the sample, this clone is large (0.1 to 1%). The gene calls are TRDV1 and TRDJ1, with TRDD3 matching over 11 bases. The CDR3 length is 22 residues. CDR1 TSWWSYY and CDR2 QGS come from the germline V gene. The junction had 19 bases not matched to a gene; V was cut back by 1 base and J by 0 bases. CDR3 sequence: CALGEQVLMGDWGIWYTDKLIF. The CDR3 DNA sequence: TGTGCTCTTGGGGAACAAGTCCTAATGGGGGACTGGGGGATATGGTACACCGATAAACTCATCTTT.

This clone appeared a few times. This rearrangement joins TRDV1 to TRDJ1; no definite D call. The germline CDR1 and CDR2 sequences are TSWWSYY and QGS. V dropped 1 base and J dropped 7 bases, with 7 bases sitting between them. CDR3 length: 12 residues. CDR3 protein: CALGEPFSKLIF. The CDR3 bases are TGTGCTCTTGGGGAACCTTTTTCTAAACTCATCTTT.

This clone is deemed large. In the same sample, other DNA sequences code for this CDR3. As DNA, the CDR3 is TGTGCTCTTGGGGAACTATTCCGTTATAAACTCATCTTT. Translating it yields CALGELFRYKLIF. V usage is TRDV1 and J usage is TRDJ1; D is unresolved. The CDR3 totals 13 residues. Germline V gives CDR1 TSWWSYY, CDR2 QGS. Trimming stripped 0 bases from V and 6 bases from J, with 8 bases between.

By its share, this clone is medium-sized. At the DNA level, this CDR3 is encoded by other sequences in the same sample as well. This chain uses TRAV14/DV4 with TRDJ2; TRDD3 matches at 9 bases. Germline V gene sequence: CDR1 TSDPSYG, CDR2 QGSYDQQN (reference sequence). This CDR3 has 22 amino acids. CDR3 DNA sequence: TGTGCTCTGAGTGAAGCTTTCCTTCCGTACTGGGGGAGTCTATCTTTGACAGCACAACTCTTCTTT. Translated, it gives CALSEAFLPYWGSLSLTAQLFF.

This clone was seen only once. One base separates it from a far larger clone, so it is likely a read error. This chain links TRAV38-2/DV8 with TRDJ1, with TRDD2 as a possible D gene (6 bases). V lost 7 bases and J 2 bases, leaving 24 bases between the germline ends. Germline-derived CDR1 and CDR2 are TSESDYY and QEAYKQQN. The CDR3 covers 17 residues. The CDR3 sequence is CAYGLPSITARTDKLIF. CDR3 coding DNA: TGTGCTTATGGGCTCCCTTCCATTACTGCGCGTACCGATAAACTCATCTTT.

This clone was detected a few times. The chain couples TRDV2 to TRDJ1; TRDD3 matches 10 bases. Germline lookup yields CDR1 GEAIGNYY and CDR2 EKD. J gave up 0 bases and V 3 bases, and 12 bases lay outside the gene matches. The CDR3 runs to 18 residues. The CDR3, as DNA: TGTGCCTGTGACTCCCTACTGGGGGATCCGACGAACACCGATAAACTCATCTTT. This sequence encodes CACDSLLGDPTNTDKLIF.

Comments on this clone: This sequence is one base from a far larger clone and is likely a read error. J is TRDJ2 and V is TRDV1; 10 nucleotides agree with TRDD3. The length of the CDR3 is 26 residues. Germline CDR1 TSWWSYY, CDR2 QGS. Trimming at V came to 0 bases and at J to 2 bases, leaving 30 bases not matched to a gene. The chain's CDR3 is CALGELRLPIMWGVGDTVALTAQLFF. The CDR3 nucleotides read TGTGCTCTTGGGGAACTTAGACTTCCTATCATGTGGGGAGTGGGGGATACTGTGGCGTTGACAGCACAACTCTTCTTT.

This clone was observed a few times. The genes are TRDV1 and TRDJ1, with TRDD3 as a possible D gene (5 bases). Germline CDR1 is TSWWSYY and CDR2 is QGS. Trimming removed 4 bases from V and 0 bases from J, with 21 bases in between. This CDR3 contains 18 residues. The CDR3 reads CALGGDPATGPYTDKLIF. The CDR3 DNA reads TGTGCTCTTGGGGGGGATCCCGCTACGGGGCCGTACACCGATAAACTCATCTTT.

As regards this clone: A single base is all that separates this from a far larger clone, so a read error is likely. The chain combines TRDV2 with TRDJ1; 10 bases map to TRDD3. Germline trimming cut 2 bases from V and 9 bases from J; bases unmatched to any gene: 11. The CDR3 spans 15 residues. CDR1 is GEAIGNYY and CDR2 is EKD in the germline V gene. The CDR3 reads CACDILGDLTAQLIF. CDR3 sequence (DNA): TGTGCCTGTGACATACTGGGGGATTTGACAGCACAACTCATCTTT.

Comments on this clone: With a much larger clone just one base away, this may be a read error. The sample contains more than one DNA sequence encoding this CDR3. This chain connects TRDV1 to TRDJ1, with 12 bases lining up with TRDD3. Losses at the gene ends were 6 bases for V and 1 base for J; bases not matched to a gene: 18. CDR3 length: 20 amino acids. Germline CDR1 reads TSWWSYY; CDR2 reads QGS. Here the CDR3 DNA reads TGTGCTCTTGGTCCTCCCCCTCTAATCTGGGGGATACGGGTCACCGATAAACTCATCTTT. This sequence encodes CALGPPPLIWGIRVTDKLIF.

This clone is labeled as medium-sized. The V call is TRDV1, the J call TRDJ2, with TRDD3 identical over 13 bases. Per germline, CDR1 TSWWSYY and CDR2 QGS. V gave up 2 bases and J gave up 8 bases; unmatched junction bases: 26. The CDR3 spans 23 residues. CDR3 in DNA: TGTGCTCTTGGGGAATCTTGTCGGCCGCTCAGCTGGAAACTGGGGGATACGATGGCACAACTCTTCTTT. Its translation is CALGESCRPLSWKLGDTMAQLFF.

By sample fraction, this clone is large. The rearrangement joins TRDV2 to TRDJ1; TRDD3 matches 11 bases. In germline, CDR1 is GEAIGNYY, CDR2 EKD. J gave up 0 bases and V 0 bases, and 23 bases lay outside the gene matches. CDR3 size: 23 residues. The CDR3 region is CACDTGPKCGLGDMTYYTDKLIF. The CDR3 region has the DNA TGTGCCTGTGACACCGGCCCAAAGTGCGGACTGGGGGATATGACATACTACACCGATAAACTCATCTTT.

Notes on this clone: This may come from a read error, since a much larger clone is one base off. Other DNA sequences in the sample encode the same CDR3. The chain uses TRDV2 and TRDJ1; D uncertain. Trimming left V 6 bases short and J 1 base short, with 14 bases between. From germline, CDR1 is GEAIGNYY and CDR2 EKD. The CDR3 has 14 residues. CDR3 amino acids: CACPDPLGTDKLIF. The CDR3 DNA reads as TGTGCCTGTCCCGATCCATTGGGCACCGATAAACTCATCTTT.

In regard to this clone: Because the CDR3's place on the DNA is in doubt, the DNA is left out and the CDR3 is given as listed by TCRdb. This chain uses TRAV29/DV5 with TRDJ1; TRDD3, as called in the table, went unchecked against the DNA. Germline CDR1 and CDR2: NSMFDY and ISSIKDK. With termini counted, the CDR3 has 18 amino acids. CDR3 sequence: CSVLLCSWGGRNTDKLIF.

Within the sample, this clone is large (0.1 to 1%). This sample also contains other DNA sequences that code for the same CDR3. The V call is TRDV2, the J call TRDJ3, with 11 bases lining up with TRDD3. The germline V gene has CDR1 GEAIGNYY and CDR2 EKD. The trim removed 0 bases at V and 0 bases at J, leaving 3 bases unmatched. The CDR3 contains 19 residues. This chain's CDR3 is CACDTAGGYSSWDTRQMFF. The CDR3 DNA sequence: TGTGCCTGTGACACCGCTGGGGGATACAGCTCCTGGGACACCCGACAGATGTTTTTC.

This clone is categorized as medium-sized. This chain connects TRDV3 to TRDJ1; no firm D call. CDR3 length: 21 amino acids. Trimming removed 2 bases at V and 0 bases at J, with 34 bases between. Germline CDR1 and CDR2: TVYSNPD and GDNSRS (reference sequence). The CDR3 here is CAFRNQNGLHCLTLYTDKLIF. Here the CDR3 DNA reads TGTGCCTTTCGAAACCAAAACGGACTACACTGTCTTACCCTGTACACCGATAAACTCATCTTT.

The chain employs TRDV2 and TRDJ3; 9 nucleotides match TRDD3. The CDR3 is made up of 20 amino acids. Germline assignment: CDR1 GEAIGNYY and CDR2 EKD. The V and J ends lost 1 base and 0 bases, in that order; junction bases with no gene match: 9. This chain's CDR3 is CACDTWGIVHRSWDTRQMFF. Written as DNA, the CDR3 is TGTGCCTGTGACACGTGGGGGATAGTCCACCGCTCCTGGGACACCCGACAGATGTTTTTC.

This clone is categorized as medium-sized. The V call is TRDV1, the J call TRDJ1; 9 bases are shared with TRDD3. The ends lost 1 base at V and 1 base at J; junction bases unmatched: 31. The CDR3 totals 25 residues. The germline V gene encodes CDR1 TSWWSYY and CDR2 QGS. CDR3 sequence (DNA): TGTGCTCTTGGGGAACGAACCGTCACCCCGATTTTAGGGTGGGGGATAAAACTGTCCACCGATAAACTCATCTTT. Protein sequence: CALGERTVTPILGWGIKLSTDKLIF.

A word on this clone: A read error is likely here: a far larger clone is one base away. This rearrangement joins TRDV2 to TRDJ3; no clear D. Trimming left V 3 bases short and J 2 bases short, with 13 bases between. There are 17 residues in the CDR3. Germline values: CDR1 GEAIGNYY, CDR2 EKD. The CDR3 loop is CACDLSSEAWDTRQMFF. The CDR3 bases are TGTGCCTGTGACTTATCGTCCGAGGCCTGGGACACCCGACAGATGTTTTTC.

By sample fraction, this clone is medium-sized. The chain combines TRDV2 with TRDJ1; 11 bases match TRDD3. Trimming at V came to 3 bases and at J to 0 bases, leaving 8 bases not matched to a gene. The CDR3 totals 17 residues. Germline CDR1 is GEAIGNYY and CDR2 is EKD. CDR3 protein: CACDALGDTGDTDKLIF. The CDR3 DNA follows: TGTGCCTGTGACGCTCTGGGGGATACTGGGGACACCGATAAACTCATCTTT.

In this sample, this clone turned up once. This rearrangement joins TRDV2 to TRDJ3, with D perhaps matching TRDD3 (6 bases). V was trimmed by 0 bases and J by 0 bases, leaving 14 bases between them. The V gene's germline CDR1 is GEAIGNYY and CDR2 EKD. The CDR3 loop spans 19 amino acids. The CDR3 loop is CACDTVAGGASWDTRQMFF. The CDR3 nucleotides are TGTGCCTGTGACACCGTAGCCGGGGGAGCCTCCTGGGACACCCGACAGATGTTTTTC.